This T cell receptor (beta chain) emerged from a study of identical twins (dated by TCRdb to 2016 to 2017). Looking at the study overall: TCR alpha and beta repertoires from monozygotic twins, unrelated adults of various ages and cord blood were deep-sequenced to test whether fetal clonotypes persist. To rule out contamination, the twin experiments were replicated at different times with different library preparation protocols. Points the paper makes about the study in general: Zero-insertion analyses could be partly confounded by invariant T cells such as MAIT and iNKT, although diverse VJ usage argued against such confounding for most clonotypes. Conclusions relied on cross-sectional statistical analysis, since the same donors could not be followed over many years. In monozygotic twins, out-of-frame TCR alpha sharing was systematically underestimated by recombination models, although the models agreed with sharing between unrelated individuals. Compared with coincidental sharing between unrelated individuals, out-of-frame TCR alpha sequences shared between twins had an excess of sequences with low generation probability. Abundant cord blood beta clonotypes had fewer insertions, young adult naive repertoires showed a similar but weaker trend, and memory repertoires showed no such trend. A weaker excess of twin sharing was found in beta out-of-frame sequences because the signal-to-noise ratio was lowered by fewer shared sequences.

This clonotype turned up a few times. Its antigen has not been determined. There are no base qualities to consult, and no much larger clone falls within one base. For CDR1 and CDR2, the germline V gene lists MNHNS and SASEGT. From its cysteine to its phenylalanine, the CDR3 spans 16 amino acids. Only the CDR3 DNA is retained, 48 bases long and in frame from the first base. Trimming leaves V shorter by 6 bases and J shorter by 0 bases, with the junction holding 7 bases beyond the gene matches. Every donor in the study was a healthy Caucasian. The researchers also sequenced three unrelated adults who were not twins: a male aged 18 to 29, a male aged 50 to 60, and a female aged 50 to 60. Using Miltenyi CD45RO+ enrichment and human naive T-cell isolation kits, memory (CD45RO+) and naive T cells were isolated from PBMC. Receptors were amplified or captured by 5' RACE. The listed sequencing device is Illumina HiSeq 2000. A universal primer binding site was added through template switching, and the final cDNA carried a unique molecular identifier so that TCR cDNA molecules could be counted accurately. Specific primers in the conserved constant-segment region were used to synthesize first-strand cDNA for TCR alpha and beta chains. To control for contamination, every cDNA library was double barcoded, receiving both a SMART-Mk sample barcode and Illumina barcodes. Two successive PCR steps introduced TruSeq adapter sequences along with Illumina sample barcodes. Sequencing of the TCR alpha and beta cDNA libraries was done on the Illumina HiSeq platform using custom primers. Turning to the authors' computational methods: MiGEC processed the raw reads to extract unique molecular identifiers, while MiXCR was used to determine the CDR3 positions. For each individual, recombination models were inferred using an EM algorithm with the repgenHMM and IGoR tools. The analysis of shared clonotypes was done with the tcR package in R, with sharing normalized by the product of cloneset sizes. To study raw recombination without the effects of thymic and clonal selection, out-of-frame nonproductive sequences were analyzed. The public reads were reanalyzed by TCRdb: fastp trimming at Q25, MiXCR alignment, in-frame beta chains only. Each entry is one CDR3 protein sequence, shown with its most common DNA and genes. The authors' filters were not applied to this entry. The sample data list hundreds of thousands of distinct CDR3 sequences, and 6% to 6.5% of these were observed just once. Of the sample, roughly 1.8% falls within the top ten clones.

This clonotype was sampled from a man younger than 35 in good health. The sequence joins TRBV6-1 to TRBJ2-1; TRBD1 aligns with 8 central bases. Input material: naive T cells sorted from blood. In light of the paper, this sample's cell subset or site label describes: cells isolated with a human naive T-cell isolation kit. The DNA reads TGTGCCAGCAGCGACAGGGGCCATAGCTCCTACAATGAGCAGTTCTTC. Its translation reads: CASSDRGHSSYNEQFF.